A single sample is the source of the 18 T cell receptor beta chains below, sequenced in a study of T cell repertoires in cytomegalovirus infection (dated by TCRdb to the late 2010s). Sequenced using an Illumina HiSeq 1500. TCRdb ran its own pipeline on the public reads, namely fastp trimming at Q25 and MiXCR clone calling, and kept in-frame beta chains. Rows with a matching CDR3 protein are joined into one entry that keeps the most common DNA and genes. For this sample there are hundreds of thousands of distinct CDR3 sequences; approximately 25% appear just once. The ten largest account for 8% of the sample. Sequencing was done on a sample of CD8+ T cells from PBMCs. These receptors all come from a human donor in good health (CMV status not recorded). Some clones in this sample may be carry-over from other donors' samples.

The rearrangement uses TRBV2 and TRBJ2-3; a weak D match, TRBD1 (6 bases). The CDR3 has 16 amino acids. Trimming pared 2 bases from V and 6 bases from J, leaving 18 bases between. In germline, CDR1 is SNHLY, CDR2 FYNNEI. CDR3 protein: CASSENRYRDPDTQYF. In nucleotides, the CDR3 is TGTGCCAGCAGTGAAAACCGGTACAGGGACCCGGATACGCAGTATTTT.

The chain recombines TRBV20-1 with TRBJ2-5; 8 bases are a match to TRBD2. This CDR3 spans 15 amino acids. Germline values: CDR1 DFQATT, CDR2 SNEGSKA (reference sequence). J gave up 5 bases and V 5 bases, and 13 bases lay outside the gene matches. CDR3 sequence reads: CSAPSWAGGGETQYF. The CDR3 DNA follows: TGCAGTGCTCCCAGTTGGGCGGGGGGCGGTGAGACCCAGTACTTC.

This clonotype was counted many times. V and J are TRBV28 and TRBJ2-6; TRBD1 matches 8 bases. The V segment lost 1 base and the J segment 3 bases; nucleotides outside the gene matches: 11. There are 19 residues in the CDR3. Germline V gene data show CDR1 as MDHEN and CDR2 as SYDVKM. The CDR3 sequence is CASSLFGTWTGSGANVLTF. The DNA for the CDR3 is TGTGCCAGCAGTTTATTTGGAACCTGGACAGGGAGTGGGGCCAACGTCCTGACTTTC.

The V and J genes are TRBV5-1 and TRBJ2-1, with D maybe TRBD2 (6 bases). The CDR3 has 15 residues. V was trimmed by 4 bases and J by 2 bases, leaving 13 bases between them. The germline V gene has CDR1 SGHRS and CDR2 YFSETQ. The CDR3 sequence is CASSGGTVAYNEQFF. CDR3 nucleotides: TGCGCCAGCAGCGGAGGGACTGTTGCCTACAATGAGCAGTTCTTC.

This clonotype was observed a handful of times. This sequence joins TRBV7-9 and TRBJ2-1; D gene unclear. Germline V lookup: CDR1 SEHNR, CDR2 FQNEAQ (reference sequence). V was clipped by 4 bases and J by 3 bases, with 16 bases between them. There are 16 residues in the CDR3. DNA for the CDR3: TGTGCCAGCAGCTCCCTGGGCGTCCCAGACTACAATGAGCAGTTCTTC. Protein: CASSSLGVPDYNEQFF.

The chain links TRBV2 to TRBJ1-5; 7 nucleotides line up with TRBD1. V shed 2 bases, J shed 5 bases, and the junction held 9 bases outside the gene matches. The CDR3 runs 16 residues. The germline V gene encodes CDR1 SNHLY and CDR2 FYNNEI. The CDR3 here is CASSEWGRGDDQPQHF. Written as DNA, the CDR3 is TGTGCCAGCAGTGAATGGGGCAGGGGGGACGATCAGCCCCAGCATTTT.

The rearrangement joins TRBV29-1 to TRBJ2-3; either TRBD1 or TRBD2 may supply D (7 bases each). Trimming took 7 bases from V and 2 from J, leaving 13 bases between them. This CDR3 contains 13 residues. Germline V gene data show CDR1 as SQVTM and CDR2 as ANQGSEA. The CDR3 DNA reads TGCAGCGCCGGGGGGACAGCCACAGATACGCAGTATTTT. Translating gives CSAGGTATDTQYF.

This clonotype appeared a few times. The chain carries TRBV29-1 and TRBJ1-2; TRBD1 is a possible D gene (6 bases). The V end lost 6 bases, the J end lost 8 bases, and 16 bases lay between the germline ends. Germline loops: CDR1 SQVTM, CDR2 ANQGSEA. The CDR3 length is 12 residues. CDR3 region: CSVPKGGEGYTF. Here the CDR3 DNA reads TGCAGCGTCCCCAAAGGGGGAGAAGGCTACACCTTC.

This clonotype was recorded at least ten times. CDR3 in amino acids: CASSYAGGLRDTQYF. The CDR3 nucleotides are TGTGCCAGCAGCTACGCGGGGGGACTTAGAGATACGCAGTATTTT. The chain links TRBV7-2 to TRBJ2-3, with 8 bases matching TRBD2. The CDR3 runs 15 residues. Germline V gives CDR1 SGHTA, CDR2 FQGNSA. With 4 bases clipped from V and 5 bases from J, the junction kept 8 bases outside the gene matches. Looking up the rest from reference TRBV7-2 and TRBJ2-3 gives the full variable domain: GAGVSQSPSNKVTEKGKDVELRCDPISGHTALYWYRQSLGQGLEFLIYFQGNSAPDKSGLPSDRFSAERTGGSVSTLTIQRTQQEDSAVYLCASSYAGGLRDTQYFGPGTRLTVL.

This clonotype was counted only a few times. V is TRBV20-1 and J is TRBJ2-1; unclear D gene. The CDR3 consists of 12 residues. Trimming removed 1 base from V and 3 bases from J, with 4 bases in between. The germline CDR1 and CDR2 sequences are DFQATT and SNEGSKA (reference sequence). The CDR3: CSARGHYNEQFF. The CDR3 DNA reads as TGCAGTGCTAGAGGACACTACAATGAGCAGTTCTTC.

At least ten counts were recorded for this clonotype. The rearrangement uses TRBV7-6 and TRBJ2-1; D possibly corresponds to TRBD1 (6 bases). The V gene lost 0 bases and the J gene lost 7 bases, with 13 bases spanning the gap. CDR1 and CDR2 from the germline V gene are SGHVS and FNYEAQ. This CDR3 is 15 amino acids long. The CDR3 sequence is CASSLARTQGNEQFF. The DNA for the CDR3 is TGTGCCAGCAGCTTAGCCCGAACCCAGGGGAATGAGCAGTTCTTC.

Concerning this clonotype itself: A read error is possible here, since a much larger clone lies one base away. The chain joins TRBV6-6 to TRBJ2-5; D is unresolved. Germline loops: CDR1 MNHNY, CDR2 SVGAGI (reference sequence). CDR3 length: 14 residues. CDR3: CTSSDPGYAETQYF. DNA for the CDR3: TGTACCAGCAGTGACCCCGGGTATGCGGAGACCCAGTACTTC.

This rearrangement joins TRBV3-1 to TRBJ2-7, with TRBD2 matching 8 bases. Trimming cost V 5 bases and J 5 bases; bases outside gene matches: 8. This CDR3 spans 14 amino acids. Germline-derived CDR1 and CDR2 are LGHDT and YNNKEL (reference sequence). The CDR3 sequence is CASSARGGAHEQYF. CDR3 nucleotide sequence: TGTGCCAGCAGCGCCCGGGGGGGGGCCCACGAGCAGTACTTC.

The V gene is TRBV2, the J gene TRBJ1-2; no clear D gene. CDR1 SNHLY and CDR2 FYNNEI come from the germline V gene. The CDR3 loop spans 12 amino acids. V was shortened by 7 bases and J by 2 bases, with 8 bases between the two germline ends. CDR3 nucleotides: TGTGCCAGCACCGGGGAAAACTATGGCTACACCTTC. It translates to CASTGENYGYTF.

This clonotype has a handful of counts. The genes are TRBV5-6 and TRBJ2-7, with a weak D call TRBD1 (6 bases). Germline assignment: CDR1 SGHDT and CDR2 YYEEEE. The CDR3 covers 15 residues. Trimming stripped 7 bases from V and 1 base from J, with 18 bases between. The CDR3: CASGNFVGQSYEQYV. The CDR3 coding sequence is TGTGCCAGCGGAAACTTCGTTGGACAGTCCTACGAGCAGTACGTC.

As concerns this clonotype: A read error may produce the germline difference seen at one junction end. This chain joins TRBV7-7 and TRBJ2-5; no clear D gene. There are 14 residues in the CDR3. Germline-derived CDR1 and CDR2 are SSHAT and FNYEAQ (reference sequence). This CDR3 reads CASSLAGRFETQYF. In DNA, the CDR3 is TGTGCTAGCAGCTTAGCAGGAAGGTTCGAGACCCAGTACTTC.

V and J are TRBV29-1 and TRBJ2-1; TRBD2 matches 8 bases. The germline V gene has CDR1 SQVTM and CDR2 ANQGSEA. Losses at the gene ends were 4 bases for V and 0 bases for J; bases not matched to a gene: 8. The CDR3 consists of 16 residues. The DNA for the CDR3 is TGCAGCGTTGTGGGGGCGGGGGGCTCCTCCTACAATGAGCAGTTCTTC. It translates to CSVVGAGGSSYNEQFF.

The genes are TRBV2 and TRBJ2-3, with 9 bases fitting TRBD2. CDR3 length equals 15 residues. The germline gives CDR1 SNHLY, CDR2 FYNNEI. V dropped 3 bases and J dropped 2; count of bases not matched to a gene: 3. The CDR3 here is CASSEGLAHTDTQYF. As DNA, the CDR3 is TGTGCCAGCAGTGAGGGACTAGCCCACACAGATACGCAGTATTTT.